The clone carrying this T cell receptor beta chain has a count of ten or more. What it binds is not known. Germline assignment: CDR1 SGDLS and CDR2 YYNGEE. Trimming stripped 3 bases from V and 5 bases from J, with 15 bases between. The CDR3 runs 15 residues. This sample is part of a study of regulatory T cells in long-lasting Graves disease. Study information: Under 3 months of antithyroid drugs had been taken by newly diagnosed Graves' patients. Study-level points and caveats: TCR diversity was lower in persistent Graves' patients than in newly diagnosed ones. New patients shared 750 to 1,000 public clonotypes, fewer than the 2,500 to 3,000 shared by persistent patients.

As to time point: newly diagnosed GD, antithyroid drugs for less than 3 months. There was RNA extracted from PBMCs, and the TCR library was made from it. To make TCR beta libraries, researchers used iRepertoire HTBI primers and Arm-PCR of CDR3 regions. MiXCR, applied by TCRdb to the multiplex PCR reads, yields one record per CDR3 protein. The table has 350,000 to 450,000 distinct CDR3 sequences, more than 13% seen once; the top ten hold around 17%. This sample also belongs to another study, concerning T cells in Graves' hyperthyroidism and ophthalmopathy. As reported in that work: First-round RT-PCR of the TCR CDR3 relied on the HTBI primer set.

The sequenced sample was peripheral blood mononuclear cells (PBMCs), obtained at new diagnosis, from a patient treated with antithyroid drugs. The rearrangement joins TRBV9 to TRBJ2-1; no clear D gene. The clonotype originates from a woman in her twenties or thirties with Graves disease. The CDR3 nucleotides are TGTGCCAGCAGCGGCTCCCTGGTTCTTGACAATGAGCAGTTCTTC. Its protein product is CASSGSLVLDNEQFF.